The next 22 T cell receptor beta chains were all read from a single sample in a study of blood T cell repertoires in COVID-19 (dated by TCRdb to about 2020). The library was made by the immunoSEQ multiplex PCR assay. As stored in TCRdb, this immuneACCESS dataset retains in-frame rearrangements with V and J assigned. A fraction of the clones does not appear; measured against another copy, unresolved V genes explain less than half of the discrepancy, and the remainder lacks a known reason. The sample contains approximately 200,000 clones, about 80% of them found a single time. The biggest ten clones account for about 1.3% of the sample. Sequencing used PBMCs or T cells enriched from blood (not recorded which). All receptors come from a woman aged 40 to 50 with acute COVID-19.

This CDR3 is CASSKQGGRTEAFF. As DNA, the CDR3 is TGTGCCAGCAGCAAGCAGGGGGGTCGGACTGAAGCTTTCTTT. The chain links TRBV6-2 or TRBV6-3 to TRBJ1-1; 7 nucleotides align to TRBD1. Germline-derived CDR1 and CDR2 are MNHEY and SVGEGT. Losses at the gene ends were 6 bases for V and 5 bases for J; bases not matched to a gene: 9. This CDR3 region has 14 residues.

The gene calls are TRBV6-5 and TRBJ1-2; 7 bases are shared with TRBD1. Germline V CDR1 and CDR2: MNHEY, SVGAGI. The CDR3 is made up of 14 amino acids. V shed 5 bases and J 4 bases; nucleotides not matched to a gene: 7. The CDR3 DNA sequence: TGTGCCAGCAGTAAACAGGGGTTGGGCTATGGCTACACCTTC. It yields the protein CASSKQGLGYGYTF.

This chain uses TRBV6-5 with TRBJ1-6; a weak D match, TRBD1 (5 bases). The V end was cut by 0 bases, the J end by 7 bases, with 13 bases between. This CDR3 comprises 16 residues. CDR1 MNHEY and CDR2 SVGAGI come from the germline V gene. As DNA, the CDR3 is TGTGCCAGCAGTTACTCGAGATGGCAGGGAAATTCACCCCTCCACTTT. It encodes CASSYSRWQGNSPLHF.

The CDR3 region is CASSSRGTSYNEQFF. CDR3 nucleotide sequence: TGTGCCAGCAGTAGCAGGGGGACCTCCTACAATGAGCAGTTCTTC. The chain links TRBV6-2 or TRBV6-3 to TRBJ2-1; 7 nucleotides agree with TRBD1. Trimming at V came to 5 bases and at J to 0 bases, leaving 4 bases not matched to a gene. Germline loops: CDR1 MNHEY, CDR2 SVGEGT. The CDR3 covers 15 residues.

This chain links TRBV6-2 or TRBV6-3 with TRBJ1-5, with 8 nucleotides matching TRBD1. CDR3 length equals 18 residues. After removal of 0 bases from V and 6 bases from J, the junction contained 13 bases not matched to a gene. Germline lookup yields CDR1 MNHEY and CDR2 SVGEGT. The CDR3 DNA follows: TGTGCCAGCAGTTACTCGAATTTAATCGGACAGGGCGGTCAGCCCCAGCATTTT. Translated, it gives CASSYSNLIGQGGQPQHF.

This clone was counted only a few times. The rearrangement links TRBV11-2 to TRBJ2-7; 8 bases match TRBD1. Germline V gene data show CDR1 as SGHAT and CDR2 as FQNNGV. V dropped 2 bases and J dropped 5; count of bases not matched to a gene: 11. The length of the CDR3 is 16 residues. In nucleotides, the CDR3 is TGTGCCAGCAGCTTACAGGGGGCTGGGAATCTTGACGAGCAGTACTTC. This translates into CASSLQGAGNLDEQYF.

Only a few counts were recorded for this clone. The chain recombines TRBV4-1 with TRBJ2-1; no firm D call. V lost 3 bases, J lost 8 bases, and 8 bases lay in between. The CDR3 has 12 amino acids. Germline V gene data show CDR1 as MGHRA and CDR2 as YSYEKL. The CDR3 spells CASSHLRDEQFF. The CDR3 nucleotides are TGCGCCAGCAGCCACCTTCGGGATGAGCAGTTCTTC.

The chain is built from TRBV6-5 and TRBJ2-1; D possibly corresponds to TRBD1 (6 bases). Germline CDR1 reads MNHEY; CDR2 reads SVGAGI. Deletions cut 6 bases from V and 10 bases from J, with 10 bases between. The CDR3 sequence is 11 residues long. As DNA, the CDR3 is TGTGCCAGCAGAACGGGGACAGAGCAGTTCTTC. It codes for CASRTGTEQFF.

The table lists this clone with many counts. This chain's CDR3 is CASSPPRRGGGYGYTF. CDR3 bases: TGTGCCAGTAGTCCCCCCCGTCGGGGGGGCGGATATGGCTACACCTTC. The chain joins TRBV19 to TRBJ1-2; TRBD1 might be the D (6 bases). V was shortened by 5 bases and J by 5 bases, with 21 bases between the two germline ends. CDR1 is LNHDA and CDR2 is SQIVND in the germline V gene (reference sequence). There are 16 residues in the CDR3. Filled out from reference TRBV19 and TRBJ1-2, the complete variable domain reads DGGITQSPKYLFRKEGQNVTLSCEQNLNHDAMYWYRQDPGQGLRLIYYSQIVNDFQKGDIAEGYSVSREKKESFPLTVTSAQKNPTAFYLCASSPPRRGGGYGYTFGSGTRLTVV.

The CDR3 protein is CAISDNSAILYNEQFF. DNA for the CDR3: TGTGCCATCAGTGATAATAGCGCAATCCTATACAATGAGCAGTTCTTC. The V gene is TRBV10-3, the J gene TRBJ2-1, with TRBD2 as a possible D gene (5 bases). The CDR3 totals 16 residues. Germline V gene lookup returns CDR1 ENHRY and CDR2 SYGVKD. V lost 3 bases, J lost 4 bases, and 16 bases lay in between.

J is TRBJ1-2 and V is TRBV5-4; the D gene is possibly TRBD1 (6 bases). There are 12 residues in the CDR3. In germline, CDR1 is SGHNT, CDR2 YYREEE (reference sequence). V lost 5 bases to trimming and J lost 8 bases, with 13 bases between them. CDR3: CASRQGILGYTF. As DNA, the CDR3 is TGTGCCAGCAGACAGGGTATTTTGGGCTACACCTTC.

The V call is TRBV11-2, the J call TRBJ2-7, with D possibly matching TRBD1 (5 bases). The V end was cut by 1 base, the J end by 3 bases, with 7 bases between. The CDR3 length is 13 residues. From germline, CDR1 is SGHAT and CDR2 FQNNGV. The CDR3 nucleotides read TGTGCCAGCAGCTTAGGACAGAACTACGAGCAGTACTTC. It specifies CASSLGQNYEQYF.

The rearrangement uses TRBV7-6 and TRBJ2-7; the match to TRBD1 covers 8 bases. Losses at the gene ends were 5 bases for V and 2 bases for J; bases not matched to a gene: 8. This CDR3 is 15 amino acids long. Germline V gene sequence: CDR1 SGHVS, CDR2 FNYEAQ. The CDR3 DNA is TGTGCCAGCAGCCCGCAGGGGGCCGCAACCTACGAGCAGTACTTC. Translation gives CASSPQGAATYEQYF.

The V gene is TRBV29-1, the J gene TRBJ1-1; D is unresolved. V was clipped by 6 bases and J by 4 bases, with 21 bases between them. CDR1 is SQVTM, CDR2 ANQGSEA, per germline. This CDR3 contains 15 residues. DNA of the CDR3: TGCAGCGTATCACCTCGCCCACTAACGGGCACTGAAGCTTTCTTT. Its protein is CSVSPRPLTGTEAFF.

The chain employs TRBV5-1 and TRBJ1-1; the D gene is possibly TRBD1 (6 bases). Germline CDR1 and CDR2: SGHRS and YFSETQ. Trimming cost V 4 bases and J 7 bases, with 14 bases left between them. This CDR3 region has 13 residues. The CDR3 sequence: CASSPVRGGEAFF. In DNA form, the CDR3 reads TGCGCCAGCAGCCCCGTTAGGGGGGGTGAAGCTTTCTTT. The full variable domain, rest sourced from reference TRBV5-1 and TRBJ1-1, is KAGVTQTPRYLIKTRGQQVTLSCSPISGHRSVSWYQQTPGQGLQFLFEYFSETQRNKGNFPGRFSGRQFSNSRSEMNVSTLELGDSALYLCASSPVRGGEAFFGQGTRLTVV.

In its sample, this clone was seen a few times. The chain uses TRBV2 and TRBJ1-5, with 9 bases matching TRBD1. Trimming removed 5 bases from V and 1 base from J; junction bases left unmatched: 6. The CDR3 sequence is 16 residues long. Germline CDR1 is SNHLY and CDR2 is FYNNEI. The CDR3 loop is CASSNTGGPSNQPQHF. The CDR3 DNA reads TGTGCCAGCAGTAATACAGGGGGCCCAAGCAATCAGCCCCAGCATTTT. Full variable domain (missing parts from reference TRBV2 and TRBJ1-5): EPEVTQTPSHQVTQMGQEVILRCVPISNHLYFYWYRQILGQKVEFLVSFYNNEISEKSEIFDDQFSVERPDGSNFTLKIRSTKLEDSAMYFCASSNTGGPSNQPQHFGDGTRLSIL.

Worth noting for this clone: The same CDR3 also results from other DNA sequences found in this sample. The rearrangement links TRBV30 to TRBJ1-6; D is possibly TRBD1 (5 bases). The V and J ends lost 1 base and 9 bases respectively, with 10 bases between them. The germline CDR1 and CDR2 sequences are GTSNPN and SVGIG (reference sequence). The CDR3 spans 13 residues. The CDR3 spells CAWSAQGASPLHF. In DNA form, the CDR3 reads TGTGCCTGGAGTGCCCAGGGCGCTTCACCCCTCCACTTT.

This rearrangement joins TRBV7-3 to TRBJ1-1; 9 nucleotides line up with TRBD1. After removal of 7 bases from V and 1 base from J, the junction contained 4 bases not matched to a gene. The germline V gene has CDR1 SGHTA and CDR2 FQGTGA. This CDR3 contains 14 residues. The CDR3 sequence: CASKEGQGNTEAFF. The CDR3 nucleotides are TGTGCCAGCAAAGAGGGACAGGGGAACACTGAAGCTTTCTTT. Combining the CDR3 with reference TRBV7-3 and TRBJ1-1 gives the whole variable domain GAGVSQTPSNKVTEKGKYVELRCDPISGHTALYWYRQSLGQGPEFLIYFQGTGAADDSGLPNDRFFAVRPEGSVSTLKIQRTERGDSAVYLCASKEGQGNTEAFFGQGTRLTVV.

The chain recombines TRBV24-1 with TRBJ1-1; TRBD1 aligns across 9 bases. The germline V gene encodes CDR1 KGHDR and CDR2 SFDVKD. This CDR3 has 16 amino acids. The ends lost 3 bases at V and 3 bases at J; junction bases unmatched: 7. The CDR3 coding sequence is TGTGCCACCAGTGATGGGACAGGGAGCAGAGACACTGAAGCTTTCTTT. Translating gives CATSDGTGSRDTEAFF.

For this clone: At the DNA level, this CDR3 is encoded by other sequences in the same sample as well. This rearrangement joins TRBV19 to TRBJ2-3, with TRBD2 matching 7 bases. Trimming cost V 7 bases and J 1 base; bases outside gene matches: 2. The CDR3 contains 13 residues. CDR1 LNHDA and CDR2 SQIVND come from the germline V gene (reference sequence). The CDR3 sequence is CASTTSGTDTQYF. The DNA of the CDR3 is TGTGCCAGTACTACTAGCGGCACAGATACGCAGTATTTT.

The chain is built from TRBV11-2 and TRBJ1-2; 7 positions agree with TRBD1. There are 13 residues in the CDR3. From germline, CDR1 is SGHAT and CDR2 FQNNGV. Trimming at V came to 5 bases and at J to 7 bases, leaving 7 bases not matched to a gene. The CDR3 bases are TGTGCCAGCAGCCCGACAGGGCCCTCTGGCTACACCTTC. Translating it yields CASSPTGPSGYTF.

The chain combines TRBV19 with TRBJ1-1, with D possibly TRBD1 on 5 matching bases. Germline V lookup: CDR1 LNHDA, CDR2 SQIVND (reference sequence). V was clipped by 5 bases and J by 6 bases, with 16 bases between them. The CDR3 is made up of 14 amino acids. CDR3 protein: CASSPNAGYPEAFF. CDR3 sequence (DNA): TGTGCCAGTAGTCCCAACGCAGGGTACCCTGAAGCTTTCTTT.